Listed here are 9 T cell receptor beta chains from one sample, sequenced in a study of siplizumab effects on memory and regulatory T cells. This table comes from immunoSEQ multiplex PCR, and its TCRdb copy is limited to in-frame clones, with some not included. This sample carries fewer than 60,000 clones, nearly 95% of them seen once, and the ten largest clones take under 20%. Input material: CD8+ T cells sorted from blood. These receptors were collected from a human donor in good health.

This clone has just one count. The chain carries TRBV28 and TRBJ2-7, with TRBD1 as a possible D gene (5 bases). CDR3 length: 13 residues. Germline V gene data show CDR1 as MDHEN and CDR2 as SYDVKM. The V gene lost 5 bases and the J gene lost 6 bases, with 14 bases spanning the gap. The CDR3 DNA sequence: TGTGCCAGCAGTGGGGCCGGGTTTGGCGAGCAGTACTTC. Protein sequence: CASSGAGFGEQYF.

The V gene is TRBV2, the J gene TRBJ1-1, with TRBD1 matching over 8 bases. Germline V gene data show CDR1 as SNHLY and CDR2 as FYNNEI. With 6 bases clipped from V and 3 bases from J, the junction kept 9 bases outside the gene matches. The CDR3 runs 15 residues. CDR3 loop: CASSSLTGEDTEAFF. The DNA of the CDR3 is TGTGCCAGCAGCTCTCTGACAGGGGAGGACACTGAAGCTTTCTTT.

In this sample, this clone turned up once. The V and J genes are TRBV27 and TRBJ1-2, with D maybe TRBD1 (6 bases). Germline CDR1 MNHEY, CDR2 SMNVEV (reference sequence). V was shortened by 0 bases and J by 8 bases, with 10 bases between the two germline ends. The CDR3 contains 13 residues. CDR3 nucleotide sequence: TGTGCCAGCAGTTTATCAGGGGGTCGGGGCTACACCTTC. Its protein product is CASSLSGGRGYTF.

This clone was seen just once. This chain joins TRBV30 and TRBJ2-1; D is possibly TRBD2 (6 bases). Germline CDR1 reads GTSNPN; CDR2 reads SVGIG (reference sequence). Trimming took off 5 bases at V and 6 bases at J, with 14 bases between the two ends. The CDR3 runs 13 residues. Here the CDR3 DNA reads TGTGCCTGGGGAATAGGGACTTTCAATGAGCAGTTCTTC. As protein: CAWGIGTFNEQFF.

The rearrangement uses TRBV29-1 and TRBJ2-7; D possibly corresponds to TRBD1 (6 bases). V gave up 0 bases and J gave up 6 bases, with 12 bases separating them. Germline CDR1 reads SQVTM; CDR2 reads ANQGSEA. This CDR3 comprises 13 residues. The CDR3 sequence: CSVEDTGLLEQYF. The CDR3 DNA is TGCAGCGTTGAAGATACAGGGCTTCTCGAGCAGTACTTC.

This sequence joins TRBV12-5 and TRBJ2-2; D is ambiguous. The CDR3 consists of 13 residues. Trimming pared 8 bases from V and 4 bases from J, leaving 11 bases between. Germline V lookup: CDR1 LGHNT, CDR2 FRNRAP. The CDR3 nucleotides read TGTGCTAGTAGCTCCCCCGTCACCGGGGAGCTGTTTTTT. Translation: CASSSPVTGELFF.

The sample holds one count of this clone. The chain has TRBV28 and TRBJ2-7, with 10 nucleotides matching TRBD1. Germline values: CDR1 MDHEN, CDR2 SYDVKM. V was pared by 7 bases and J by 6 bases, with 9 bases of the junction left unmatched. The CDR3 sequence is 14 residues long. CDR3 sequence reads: CASTTGTGVFEQYF. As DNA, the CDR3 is TGTGCCAGCACGACCGGGACAGGGGTTTTCGAGCAGTACTTC.

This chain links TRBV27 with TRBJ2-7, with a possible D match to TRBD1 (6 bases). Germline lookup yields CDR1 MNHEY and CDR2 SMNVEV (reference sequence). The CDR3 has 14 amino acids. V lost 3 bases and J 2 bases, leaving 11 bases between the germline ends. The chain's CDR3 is CASSFQDRAYEQYF. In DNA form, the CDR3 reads TGTGCCAGCAGTTTTCAGGACAGAGCCTACGAGCAGTACTTC.

CDR3 sequence: CASSFGYRRPQHF. The CDR3 nucleotides read TGTGCCAGCAGTTTCGGATATAGGCGGCCCCAGCATTTT. This rearrangement joins TRBV28 to TRBJ1-5; D is unclear. The CDR3 is 13 amino acids. Germline-derived CDR1 and CDR2 are MDHEN and SYDVKM. Trimming cost V 3 bases and J 9 bases, with 12 bases left between them.